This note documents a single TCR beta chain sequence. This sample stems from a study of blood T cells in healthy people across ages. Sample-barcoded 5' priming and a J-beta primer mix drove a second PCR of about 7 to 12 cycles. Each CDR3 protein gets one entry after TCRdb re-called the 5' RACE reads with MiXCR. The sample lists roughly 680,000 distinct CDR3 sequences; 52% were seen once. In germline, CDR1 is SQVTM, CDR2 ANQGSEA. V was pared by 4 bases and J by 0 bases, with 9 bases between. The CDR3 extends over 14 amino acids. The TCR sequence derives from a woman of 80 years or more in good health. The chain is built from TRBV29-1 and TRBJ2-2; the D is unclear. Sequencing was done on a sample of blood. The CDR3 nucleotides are TGCAGCGTTGTGGCCAGACCGAACACCGGGGAGCTGTTTTTT. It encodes CSVVARPNTGELFF.